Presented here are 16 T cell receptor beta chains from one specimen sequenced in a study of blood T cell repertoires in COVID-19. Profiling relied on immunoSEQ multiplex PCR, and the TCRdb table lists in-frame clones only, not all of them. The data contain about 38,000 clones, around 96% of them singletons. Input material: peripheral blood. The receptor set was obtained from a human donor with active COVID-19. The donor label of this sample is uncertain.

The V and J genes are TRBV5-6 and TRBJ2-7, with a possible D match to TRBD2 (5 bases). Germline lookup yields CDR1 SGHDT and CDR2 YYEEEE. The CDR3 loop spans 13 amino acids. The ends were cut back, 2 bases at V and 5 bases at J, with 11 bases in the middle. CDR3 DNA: TGTGCCAGCAGCTTATCCTCGAGGGACGAGCAGTACTTC. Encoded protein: CASSLSSRDEQYF. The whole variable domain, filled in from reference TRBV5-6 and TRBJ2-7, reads DAGVTQSPTHLIKTRGQQVTLRCSPKSGHDTVSWYQQALGQGPQFIFQYYEEEERQRGNFPDRFSGHQFPNYSSELNVNALLLGDSALYLCASSLSSRDEQYFGPGTRLTVT.

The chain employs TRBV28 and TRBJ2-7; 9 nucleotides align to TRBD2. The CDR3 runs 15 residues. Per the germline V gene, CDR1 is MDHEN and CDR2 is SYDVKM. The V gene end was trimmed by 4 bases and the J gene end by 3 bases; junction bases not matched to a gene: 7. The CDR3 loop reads CASSSPTAGGYEQYF. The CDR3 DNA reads TGTGCCAGCAGTTCACCGACAGCGGGAGGCTACGAGCAGTACTTC.

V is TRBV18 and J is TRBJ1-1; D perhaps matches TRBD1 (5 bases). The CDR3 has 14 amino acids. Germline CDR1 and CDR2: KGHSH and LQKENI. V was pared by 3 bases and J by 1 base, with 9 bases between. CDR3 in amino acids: CASSPPTGNTEAFF. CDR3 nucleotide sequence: TGTGCCAGCTCACCCCCTACAGGGAACACTGAAGCTTTCTTT.

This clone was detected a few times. Here the CDR3 reads CASSSGAGNQPQHF. The CDR3, as DNA: TGTGCCAGCAGTTCAGGGGCGGGCAATCAGCCCCAGCATTTT. This chain connects TRBV27 to TRBJ1-5; D may be TRBD1 (6 bases). The CDR3 is made up of 14 amino acids. Germline loops: CDR1 MNHEY, CDR2 SMNVEV (reference sequence). V was clipped by 4 bases and J by 2 bases, with 9 bases between them.

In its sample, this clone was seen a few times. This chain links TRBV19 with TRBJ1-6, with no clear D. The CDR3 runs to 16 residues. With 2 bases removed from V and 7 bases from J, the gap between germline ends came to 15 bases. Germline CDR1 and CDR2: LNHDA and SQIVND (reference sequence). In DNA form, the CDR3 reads TGTGCCAGTAGTATATCCCGGACTACATACAATTCACCCCTCCACTTT. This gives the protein CASSISRTTYNSPLHF. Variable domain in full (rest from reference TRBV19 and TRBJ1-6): DGGITQSPKYLFRKEGQNVTLSCEQNLNHDAMYWYRQDPGQGLRLIYYSQIVNDFQKGDIAEGYSVSREKKESFPLTVTSAQKNPTAFYLCASSISRTTYNSPLHFGNGTRLTVT.

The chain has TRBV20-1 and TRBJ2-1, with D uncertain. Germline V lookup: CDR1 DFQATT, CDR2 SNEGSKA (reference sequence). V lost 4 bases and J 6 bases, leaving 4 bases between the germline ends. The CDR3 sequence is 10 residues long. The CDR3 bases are TGCAGTGCTATCGGCAATGAGCAGTTCTTC. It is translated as CSAIGNEQFF.

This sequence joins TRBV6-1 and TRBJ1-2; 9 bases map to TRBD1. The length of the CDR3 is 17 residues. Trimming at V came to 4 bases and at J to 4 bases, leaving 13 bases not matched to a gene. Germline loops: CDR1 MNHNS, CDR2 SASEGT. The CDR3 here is CASSARIPGQGGYGYTF. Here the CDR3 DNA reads TGTGCCAGCAGTGCCCGTATCCCGGGACAGGGCGGCTATGGCTACACCTTC.

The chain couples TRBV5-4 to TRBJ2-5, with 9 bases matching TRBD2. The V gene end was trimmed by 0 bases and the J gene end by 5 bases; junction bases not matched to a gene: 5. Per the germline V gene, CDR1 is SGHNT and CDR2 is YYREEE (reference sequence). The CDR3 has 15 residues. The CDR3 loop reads CASSLARAGGETQYF. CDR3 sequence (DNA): TGTGCCAGCAGCTTGGCCAGGGCGGGAGGGGAGACCCAGTACTTC.

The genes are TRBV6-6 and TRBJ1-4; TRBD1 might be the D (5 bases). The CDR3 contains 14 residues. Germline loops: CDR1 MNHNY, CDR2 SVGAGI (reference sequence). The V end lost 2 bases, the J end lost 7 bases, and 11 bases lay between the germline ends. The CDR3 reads CASSYSGAGEKLFF. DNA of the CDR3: TGTGCCAGCAGTTACAGCGGGGCAGGTGAAAAACTGTTTTTT.

The CDR3 bases are TGCGCCAGCAGCTCGGGACAGGGGGCGCGGTTGACTGGGGCCAACGTCCTGACTTTC. It yields the protein CASSSGQGARLTGANVLTF. This chain connects TRBV5-1 to TRBJ2-6; 12 bases align to TRBD1. CDR3 length: 19 residues. Germline lookup yields CDR1 SGHRS and CDR2 YFSETQ. The V segment lost 3 bases and the J segment 2 bases; nucleotides outside the gene matches: 9.

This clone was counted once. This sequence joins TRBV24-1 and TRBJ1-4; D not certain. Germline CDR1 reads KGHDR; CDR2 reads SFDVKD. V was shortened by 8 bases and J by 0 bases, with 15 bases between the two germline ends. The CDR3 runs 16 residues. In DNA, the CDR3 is TGTGCCACCAACGTCGGAGGGCCGGCAACTAATGAAAAACTGTTTTTT. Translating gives CATNVGGPATNEKLFF.

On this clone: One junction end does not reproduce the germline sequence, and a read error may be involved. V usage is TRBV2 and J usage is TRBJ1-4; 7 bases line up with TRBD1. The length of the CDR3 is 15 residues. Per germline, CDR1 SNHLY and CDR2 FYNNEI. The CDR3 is CASNEQGQTNEKLFF. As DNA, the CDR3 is TGTGCCAGCAATGAACAGGGGCAAACTAATGAAAAACTGTTTTTT.

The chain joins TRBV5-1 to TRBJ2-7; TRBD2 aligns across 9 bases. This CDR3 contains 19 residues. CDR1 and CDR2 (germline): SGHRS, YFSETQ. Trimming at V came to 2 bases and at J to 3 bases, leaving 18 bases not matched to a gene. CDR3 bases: TGCGCCAGCAGCTTTTTAGCGGGAGTCGGGGAAGTCGTAAACTACGAGCAGTACTTC. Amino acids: CASSFLAGVGEVVNYEQYF.

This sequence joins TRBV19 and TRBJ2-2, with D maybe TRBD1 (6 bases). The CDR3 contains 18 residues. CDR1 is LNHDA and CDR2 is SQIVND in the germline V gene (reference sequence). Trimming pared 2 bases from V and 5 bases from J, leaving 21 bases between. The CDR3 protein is CASSISTGFEGWTGELFF. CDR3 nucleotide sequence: TGTGCCAGTAGTATATCCACAGGGTTCGAAGGCTGGACCGGGGAGCTGTTTTTT.

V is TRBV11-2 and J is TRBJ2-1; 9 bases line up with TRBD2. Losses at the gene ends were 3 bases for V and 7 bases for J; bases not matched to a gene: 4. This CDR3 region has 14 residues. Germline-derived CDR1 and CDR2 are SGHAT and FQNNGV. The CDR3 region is CASSFSGSLNEQFF. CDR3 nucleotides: TGTGCCAGCAGCTTTAGCGGGAGTTTAAATGAGCAGTTCTTC. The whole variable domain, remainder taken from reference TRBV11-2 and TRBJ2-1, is EAGVAQSPRYKIIEKRQSVAFWCNPISGHATLYWYQQILGQGPKLLIQFQNNGVVDDSQLPKDRFSAERLKGVDSTLKIQPAKLEDSAVYLCASSFSGSLNEQFFGPGTRLTVL.

The CDR3 spells CASSAVARRETQYF. CDR3 sequence (DNA): TGCGCCAGCAGTGCTGTCGCTAGGAGGGAGACCCAGTACTTC. V gene TRBV5-1 combines with J gene TRBJ2-5; maybe TRBD2 (5 bases). This CDR3 region has 14 residues. V lost 5 bases and J 5 bases, leaving 16 bases between the germline ends. Germline-derived CDR1 and CDR2 are SGHRS and YFSETQ.